This T cell receptor beta chain was obtained from a study of memory CD4+ T cells and cytomegalovirus serostatus. Study overall: Healthy Belgian adult donors included about nine CMV-positive and 24 CMV-negative people.

Note on this clone: What it recognizes is unknown.

Findings and caveats of the study: CMV serostatus prediction reached median AUC approximately 0.96, or 0.89 with US-trained model.

The sort gate was single viable CD3+CD4+CD8-CD45RO+ cells for memory CD4+ T cells. Serostatus was set by detecting CMV pp150, pp28, p38, p52 IgG. V gave up 7 bases and J gave up 8 bases; unmatched junction bases: 12. The CDR3 is made up of 14 amino acids. Germline CDR1 is MNHNS and CDR2 is SASEGT. Methods used by the authors: After removing out-of-frame reads, over 2 million distinct TCRbeta sequences remained. TCRdb's copy holds only in-frame clones and misses some; the assay was immunoSEQ multiplex PCR. Clone size and the V and J calls come from that table; the DNA yielded D and trimming. The data show approximately 53,000 clones, about four fifths seen once.

This TCR derives from an adult in good health and CMV-seronegative. This chain uses TRBV6-1 with TRBJ1-2, with 8 bases aligning to TRBD1. The specimen was memory CD4+ T cells from blood. CDR3 DNA: TGTGCCAGCACTGGACAGGGTTTATTGGGCGGCTACACCTTC. Its protein is CASTGQGLLGGYTF.